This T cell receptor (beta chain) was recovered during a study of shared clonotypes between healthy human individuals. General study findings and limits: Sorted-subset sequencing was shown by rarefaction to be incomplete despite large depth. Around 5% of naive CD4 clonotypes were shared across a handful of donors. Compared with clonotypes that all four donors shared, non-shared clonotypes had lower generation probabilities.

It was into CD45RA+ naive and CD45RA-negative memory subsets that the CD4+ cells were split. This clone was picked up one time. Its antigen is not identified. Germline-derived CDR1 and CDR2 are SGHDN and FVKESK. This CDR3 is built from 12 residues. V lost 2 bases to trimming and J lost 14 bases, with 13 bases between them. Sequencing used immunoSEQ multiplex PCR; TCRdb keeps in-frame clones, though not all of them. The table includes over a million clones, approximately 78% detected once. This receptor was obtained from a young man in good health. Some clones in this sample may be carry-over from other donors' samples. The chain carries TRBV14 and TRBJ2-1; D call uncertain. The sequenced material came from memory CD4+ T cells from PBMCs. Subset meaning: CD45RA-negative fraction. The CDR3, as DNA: TGTGCCAGCAGCCAACGGAACCACCTAAAGTTCTTC. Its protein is CASSQRNHLKFF.